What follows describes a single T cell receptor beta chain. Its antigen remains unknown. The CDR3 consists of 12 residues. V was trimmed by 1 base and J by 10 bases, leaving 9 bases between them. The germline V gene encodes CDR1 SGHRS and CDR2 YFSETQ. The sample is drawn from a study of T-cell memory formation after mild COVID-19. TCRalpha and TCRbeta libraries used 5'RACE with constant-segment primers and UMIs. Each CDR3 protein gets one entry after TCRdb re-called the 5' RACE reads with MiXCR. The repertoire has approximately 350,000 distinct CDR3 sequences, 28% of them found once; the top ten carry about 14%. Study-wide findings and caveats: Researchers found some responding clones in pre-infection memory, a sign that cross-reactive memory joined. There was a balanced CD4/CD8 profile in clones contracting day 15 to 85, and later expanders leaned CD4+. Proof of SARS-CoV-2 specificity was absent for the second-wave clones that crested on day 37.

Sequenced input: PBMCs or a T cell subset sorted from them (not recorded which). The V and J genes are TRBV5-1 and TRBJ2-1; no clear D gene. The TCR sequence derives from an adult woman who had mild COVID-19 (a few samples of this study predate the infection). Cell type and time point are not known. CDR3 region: CASSLNGNEQFF. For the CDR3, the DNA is TGCGCCAGCAGCTTGAATGGGAACGAGCAGTTCTTC.